A single sample is the source of the 14 T cell receptor beta chains below, sequenced in a study of blood T cell repertoires in COVID-19. Clones were read by immunoSEQ multiplex PCR, and TCRdb kept only the in-frame ones, dropping some. In the table there are some 510,000 clones, more than 75% of which are singletons. Sequencing was carried out using PBMCs or T cells enriched from blood (not recorded which). These receptors were obtained from a woman between 35 and 50 years old who had recovered from COVID-19.

V gene TRBV4-3 combines with J gene TRBJ2-5; 9 bases map to TRBD1. The CDR3 contains 17 residues. Losses at the gene ends were 0 bases for V and 5 bases for J; bases not matched to a gene: 10. The germline V gene encodes CDR1 LGHNA and CDR2 YSLEER. The CDR3, as DNA: TGCGCCAGCAGCCAAGAGGGCCCGGGACAGGGAAGGGAGACCCAGTACTTC. Its protein is CASSQEGPGQGRETQYF.

This clone came up once. The rearrangement uses TRBV19 and TRBJ2-6; possible D gene TRBD1, 6 bases. Trimming removed 5 bases at V and 2 bases at J, with 25 bases between. This CDR3 has 20 residues. Germline loops: CDR1 LNHDA, CDR2 SQIVND (reference sequence). Here the CDR3 DNA reads TGTGCCAGTAGTGAAACCGGGACATGGAGTTGGGTACCTGGGGCCAACGTCCTGACTTTC. Encoded protein: CASSETGTWSWVPGANVLTF.

Only one count was recorded for this clone. The rearrangement links TRBV18 to TRBJ1-3, with D unclear. The CDR3 is made up of 14 amino acids. The V end was cut by 3 bases, the J end by 3 bases, with 9 bases between. Looked up from germline, CDR1 is KGHSH and CDR2 is LQKENI. The CDR3 nucleotides read TGTGCCAGCTCACCGGAGCAGTTTGGAAACACCATATATTTT. Its protein is CASSPEQFGNTIYF. The variable domain in full, completed from reference TRBV18 and TRBJ1-3, reads NAGVMQNPRHLVRRRGQEARLRCSPMKGHSHVYWYRQLPEEGLKFMVYLQKENIIDESGMPKERFSAEFPKEGPSILRIQQVVRGDSAAYFCASSPEQFGNTIYFGEGSWLTVV.

The gene calls are TRBV29-1 and TRBJ2-7; 14 bases are shared with TRBD2. Germline trimming cut 6 bases from V and 7 bases from J; bases unmatched to any gene: 5. Germline assignment: CDR1 SQVTM and CDR2 ANQGSEA. The length of the CDR3 is 13 residues. CDR3 sequence: CSVGTSGSGEQYF. In DNA, the CDR3 is TGCAGCGTAGGGACTAGCGGGAGTGGAGAGCAGTACTTC.

This chain links TRBV5-4 with TRBJ2-7, with 7 bases lining up with TRBD2. Germline CDR1 and CDR2: SGHNT and YYREEE (reference sequence). V dropped 4 bases and J dropped 0; count of bases not matched to a gene: 13. The CDR3 runs 17 residues. CDR3 bases: TGTGCCAGCAGCGCAGGCTCTAGCGGACTTAGCTCCTACGAGCAGTACTTC. Amino acids: CASSAGSSGLSSYEQYF.

This clone was detected a few times. V gene TRBV12-3 or TRBV12-4 combines with J gene TRBJ2-3, with D hard to call. There are 12 residues in the CDR3. Trimming left V 1 base short and J 5 bases short, with 4 bases between. In nucleotides, the CDR3 is TGTGCCAGCAGTTTAGGAGTAGATACGCAGTATTTT. This encodes CASSLGVDTQYF.

This clone was seen a few times. The chain is built from TRBV12-5 and TRBJ2-3; possible D gene TRBD2, 6 bases. V lost 4 bases and J lost 1, with 12 bases in between. The CDR3 has 15 residues. From germline, CDR1 is LGHNT and CDR2 FRNRAP. DNA for the CDR3: TGTGCTAGTGGTTCCAGGGCTAGCGGCACAGATACGCAGTATTTT. This sequence encodes CASGSRASGTDTQYF.

The V call is TRBV2, the J call TRBJ2-7; 8 nucleotides line up with TRBD2. The CDR3 runs 13 residues. In germline, CDR1 is SNHLY, CDR2 FYNNEI. The V segment lost 6 bases and the J segment 6 bases; nucleotides outside the gene matches: 7. The CDR3 region is CASSIAGPSEQYF. In DNA form, the CDR3 reads TGTGCCAGCAGCATAGCGGGACCCAGCGAGCAGTACTTC.

On this clone: This sample includes further DNA sequences coding for the same CDR3. The V and J genes are TRBV27 and TRBJ1-5; D gene uncertain. V dropped 0 bases and J dropped 4 bases, with 4 bases sitting between them. The germline V gene has CDR1 MNHEY and CDR2 SMNVEV (reference sequence). This CDR3 is 13 amino acids long. The CDR3 reads CASSLSRNQPQHF. The CDR3 DNA is TGTGCCAGCAGTTTATCCAGAAATCAGCCCCAGCATTTT.

This sequence joins TRBV4-2 and TRBJ2-3; 12 positions match TRBD2. V was clipped by 4 bases and J by 3 bases; unmatched bases: 8. The length of the CDR3 is 17 residues. Germline loops: CDR1 LGHNA, CDR2 YNFKEQ. CDR3 loop: CASSLILAGGQTDTQYF. The CDR3 DNA is TGTGCCAGCAGCCTTATCCTAGCGGGAGGGCAAACAGATACGCAGTATTTT.

This chain links TRBV5-1 with TRBJ2-1; 8 bases are shared with TRBD1. Trimming removed 4 bases from V and 12 bases from J; junction bases left unmatched: 15. CDR3 length: 15 amino acids. Germline CDR1 and CDR2: SGHRS and YFSETQ. In DNA, the CDR3 is TGCGCCAGCAGCCCGGGGACAGGCAAAGGGGGTAGGCAGTTCTTC. Protein product: CASSPGTGKGGRQFF.

The rearrangement joins TRBV7-8 to TRBJ1-2; 9 bases fit TRBD1. With 0 bases clipped from V and 5 bases from J, the junction kept 13 bases outside the gene matches. Germline lookup yields CDR1 SGHVS and CDR2 FQNEAQ. The CDR3 has 18 residues. The CDR3: CASSLAPIPRTGEYGYTF. DNA of the CDR3: TGTGCCAGCAGCTTAGCGCCCATTCCCCGGACAGGGGAATATGGCTACACCTTC.

This chain links TRBV6-1 with TRBJ1-5; 9 bases align to TRBD1. CDR1 MNHNS and CDR2 SASEGT come from the germline V gene. V was pared by 1 base and J by 6 bases, with 4 bases of the junction left unmatched. CDR3 size: 15 residues. The CDR3 region is CASSEETGGFQPQHF. CDR3 DNA sequence: TGTGCCAGCAGTGAAGAAACAGGGGGCTTTCAGCCCCAGCATTTT.

The chain carries TRBV11-3 and TRBJ2-7, with D possibly being TRBD2 (6 bases). This CDR3 spans 16 amino acids. In germline, CDR1 is SGHNT, CDR2 YENEEA. V shed 0 bases and J shed 4 bases, with 16 bases lying between them. CDR3 in amino acids: CASSLDRLDFNYEQYF. CDR3 nucleotides: TGTGCCAGCAGCTTAGATCGACTAGATTTCAATTACGAGCAGTACTTC.